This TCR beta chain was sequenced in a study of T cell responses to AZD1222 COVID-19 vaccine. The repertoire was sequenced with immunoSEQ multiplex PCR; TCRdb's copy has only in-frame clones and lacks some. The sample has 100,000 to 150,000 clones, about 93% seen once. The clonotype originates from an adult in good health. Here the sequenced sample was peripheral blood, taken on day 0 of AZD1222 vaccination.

The CDR3 DNA sequence: TGTGCCAGCAGTGAATCGGGGTTTACGCAGTTCTTC. This gives the protein CASSESGFTQFF. The rearrangement uses TRBV25-1 and TRBJ2-1, with a weak D call TRBD2 (5 bases). Germline-derived CDR1 and CDR2 are MGHDK and SYGVNS. V was cut by 1 base and J by 12 bases, with 10 bases left in between. CDR3 length: 12 amino acids.